A single sample is the source of the 12 T cell receptor beta chains below, sequenced in a study of neoadjuvant nivolumab and ipilimumab in lung cancer. Method: immunoSEQ multiplex PCR; TCRdb's copy keeps in-frame clones and lacks some. The sample yields about 38,000 clones, 89% seen once. Here the sequenced sample was peripheral blood, taken before neoadjuvant nivolumab, alone or with ipilimumab. The source of these receptors is an adult with non-small cell lung cancer.

The V and J genes are TRBV7-2 and TRBJ1-5; 8 nucleotides agree with TRBD1. With V trimmed by 5 bases and J by 2 bases, 2 bases remained unmatched. Germline CDR1 and CDR2: SGHTA and FQGNSA. The CDR3 contains 14 residues. The CDR3 loop reads CASSQTGGNQPQHF. As DNA, the CDR3 is TGTGCCAGCAGCCAGACAGGGGGCAATCAGCCCCAGCATTTT.

The chain carries TRBV5-1 and TRBJ2-5; D is possibly TRBD1 (6 bases). The CDR3 contains 14 residues. Germline V gene sequence: CDR1 SGHRS, CDR2 YFSETQ. The ends were cut back, 3 bases at V and 4 bases at J, with 13 bases in the middle. The CDR3 DNA follows: TGCGCCAGCAGCTCTCCAGGGGCCAGAGAGACCCAGTACTTC. Translating gives CASSSPGARETQYF. Filled out from reference TRBV5-1 and TRBJ2-5, the complete variable domain reads KAGVTQTPRYLIKTRGQQVTLSCSPISGHRSVSWYQQTPGQGLQFLFEYFSETQRNKGNFPGRFSGRQFSNSRSEMNVSTLELGDSALYLCASSSPGARETQYFGPGTRLLVL.

The CDR3 is CAISRTGVDYNEQFF. The DNA for the CDR3 is TGTGCCATCAGTCGTACGGGAGTGGACTACAATGAGCAGTTCTTC. V and J are TRBV10-3 and TRBJ2-1; maybe TRBD2 (6 bases). Germline assignment: CDR1 ENHRY and CDR2 SYGVKD. V was clipped by 5 bases and J by 3 bases, with 14 bases between them. The CDR3 extends over 15 amino acids.

The rearrangement uses TRBV7-2 and TRBJ1-1; D not resolved. The CDR3 consists of 15 residues. The V and J ends lost 3 bases and 2 bases respectively, with 13 bases between them. Germline loops: CDR1 SGHTA, CDR2 FQGNSA. The CDR3, as DNA: TGTGCCAGCAGCTTTACCCCGGCAGCAAACACTGAAGCTTTCTTT. Translation: CASSFTPAANTEAFF.

V gene TRBV6-5 combines with J gene TRBJ2-7; D is unclear. Germline CDR1 reads MNHEY; CDR2 reads SVGAGI. The CDR3 covers 16 residues. V lost 0 bases and J lost 4, with 16 bases in between. This CDR3 reads CASSYSRLDPLYEQYF. The CDR3 coding sequence is TGTGCCAGCAGTTACTCGAGGCTAGACCCACTGTACGAGCAGTACTTC.

This clone was observed a single time. The CDR3 coding sequence is TGTGCCAGCTCACCAGTGGGAGACGAGCAGTACTTC. This encodes CASSPVGDEQYF. The chain employs TRBV18 and TRBJ2-7, with TRBD2 as a possible D gene (5 bases). CDR3 length: 12 amino acids. Germline V gene data show CDR1 as KGHSH and CDR2 as LQKENI. V lost 2 bases and J 5 bases, leaving 7 bases between the germline ends.

This chain joins TRBV19 and TRBJ1-2; D is uncertain. The CDR3 extends over 11 amino acids. Germline V gene lookup returns CDR1 LNHDA and CDR2 SQIVND (reference sequence). V was cut by 7 bases and J by 1 base, with 4 bases left in between. This chain's CDR3 is CASMGNYGYTF. CDR3 nucleotides: TGTGCCAGTATGGGTAACTATGGCTACACCTTC. Using reference TRBV19 and TRBJ1-2 for the parts outside the CDR3, the full variable domain is DGGITQSPKYLFRKEGQNVTLSCEQNLNHDAMYWYRQDPGQGLRLIYYSQIVNDFQKGDIAEGYSVSREKKESFPLTVTSAQKNPTAFYLCASMGNYGYTFGSGTRLTVV.

This rearrangement joins TRBV30 to TRBJ2-1; 8 nucleotides align to TRBD2. Trimming removed 3 bases from V and 4 bases from J; junction bases left unmatched: 14. Germline V gene lookup returns CDR1 GTSNPN and CDR2 SVGIG (reference sequence). The CDR3 is made up of 17 amino acids. The CDR3 reads CAWRAGFSGSSYNEQFF. In DNA, the CDR3 is TGTGCCTGGAGGGCCGGATTCAGCGGGAGTTCGTACAATGAGCAGTTCTTC.

The table lists this clone with a few counts. The J gene is TRBJ2-5, the V gene TRBV11-2, with unresolved D. Germline V lookup: CDR1 SGHAT, CDR2 FQNNGV. Trimming pared 2 bases from V and 2 bases from J, leaving 9 bases between. The CDR3 runs to 14 residues. For the CDR3, the DNA is TGTGCCAGCAGCTTACTAGATTTACAAGAGACCCAGTACTTC. Its protein product is CASSLLDLQETQYF.

The V gene is TRBV7-2, the J gene TRBJ2-3, with a weak D call TRBD2 (5 bases). The germline CDR1 and CDR2 sequences are SGHTA and FQGNSA. The CDR3 totals 15 residues. V was clipped by 1 base and J by 0 bases, with 8 bases between them. CDR3 sequence reads: CASSLDGGSTDTQYF. In DNA, the CDR3 is TGTGCCAGCAGCTTAGACGGAGGCAGCACAGATACGCAGTATTTT.

This sequence joins TRBV5-4 and TRBJ2-3; D is undetermined. The CDR3 is 13 residues long. Trimming removed 5 bases from V and 2 bases from J, with 9 bases in between. From germline, CDR1 is SGHNT and CDR2 YYREEE (reference sequence). CDR3 sequence (DNA): TGTGCCAGCAGTTCCGGTCCCACAGATACGCAGTATTTT. Translating gives CASSSGPTDTQYF.

J is TRBJ2-2 and V is TRBV4-3; no definite D call. Germline CDR1 is LGHNA and CDR2 is YSLEER. The CDR3 spans 12 residues. V lost 4 bases and J lost 6, with 6 bases in between. Here the CDR3 reads CASSPVPGELFF. The DNA for the CDR3 is TGCGCCAGCAGCCCAGTCCCCGGGGAGCTGTTTTTT.